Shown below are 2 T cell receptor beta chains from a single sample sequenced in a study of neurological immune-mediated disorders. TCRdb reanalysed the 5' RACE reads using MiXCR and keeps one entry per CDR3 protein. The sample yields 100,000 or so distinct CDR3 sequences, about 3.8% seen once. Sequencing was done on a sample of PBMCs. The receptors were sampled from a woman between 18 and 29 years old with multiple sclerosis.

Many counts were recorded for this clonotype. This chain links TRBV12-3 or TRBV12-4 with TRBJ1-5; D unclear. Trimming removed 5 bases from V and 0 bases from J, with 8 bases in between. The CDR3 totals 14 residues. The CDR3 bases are TGTGCCAGCAGTACGCAGGATAGCAATCAGCCCCAGCATTTT. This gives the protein CASSTQDSNQPQHF.

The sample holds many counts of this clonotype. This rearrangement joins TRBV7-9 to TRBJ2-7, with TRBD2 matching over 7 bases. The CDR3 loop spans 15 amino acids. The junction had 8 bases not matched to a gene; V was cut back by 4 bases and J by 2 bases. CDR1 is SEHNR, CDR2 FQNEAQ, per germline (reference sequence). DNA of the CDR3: TGTGCCAGCAGCTCGGGGGGTCAGGGCCCCTACGAGCAGTACTTC. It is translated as CASSSGGQGPYEQYF.